Below, 27 T cell receptor beta chains from the same sample are listed, as sequenced in a study of blood T cell repertoires in COVID-19. The repertoire was sequenced with immunoSEQ multiplex PCR; TCRdb's copy has only in-frame clones and lacks some. Of under 150,000 clones in the sample, about 82% were seen once. The sample taken for sequencing was peripheral blood. These receptors all stem from a middle-aged woman with active or convalescent COVID-19.

Only one count was recorded for this clone. The chain employs TRBV24-1 and TRBJ2-3, with 10 bases matching TRBD1. V was pared by 4 bases and J by 11 bases, with 11 bases of the junction left unmatched. CDR1 is KGHDR, CDR2 SFDVKD, per germline. The length of the CDR3 is 15 residues. The CDR3 reads CATSDPGTGVSLQYF. The CDR3 nucleotides are TGTGCCACCAGTGACCCCGGGACAGGGGTTTCACTGCAGTATTTT.

The J gene is TRBJ1-1, the V gene TRBV20-1; D remains ambiguous. The CDR3 contains 11 residues. The V and J ends lost 4 bases and 7 bases respectively, with 10 bases between them. The germline V gene encodes CDR1 DFQATT and CDR2 SNEGSKA (reference sequence). In DNA form, the CDR3 reads TGCAGTGCTATTCCTACCATTGAAGCTTTCTTT. This codes for CSAIPTIEAFF.

This chain links TRBV19 with TRBJ1-1; TRBD1 aligns across 7 bases. Germline CDR1 reads LNHDA; CDR2 reads SQIVND (reference sequence). V lost 10 bases and J lost 2; bases outside the gene matches: 16. The CDR3 length is 16 residues. The chain's CDR3 is CATSATRQGTNTEAFF. The CDR3 DNA is TGTGCCACCTCAGCGACACGACAGGGAACCAACACTGAAGCTTTCTTT.

This clone was recorded a few times. The chain joins TRBV18 to TRBJ2-2; possibly TRBD2 for D (5 bases). V dropped 3 bases and J dropped 2 bases, with 16 bases sitting between them. The germline V gene has CDR1 KGHSH and CDR2 LQKENI. The CDR3 consists of 17 residues. CDR3: CASSPPLLGINTGELFF. CDR3 coding DNA: TGTGCCAGCTCACCCCCACTACTAGGGATTAACACCGGGGAGCTGTTTTTT.

The rearrangement joins TRBV7-9 to TRBJ1-1; no clear D gene. Per the germline V gene, CDR1 is SEHNR and CDR2 is FQNEAQ (reference sequence). V dropped 5 bases and J dropped 0 bases, with 7 bases sitting between them. The CDR3 contains 13 residues. The CDR3 DNA reads as TGTGCCAGCAGCGTATACATGAACACTGAAGCTTTCTTT. Encoded protein: CASSVYMNTEAFF.

The genes are TRBV9 and TRBJ2-6; 9 positions match TRBD1. The CDR3 has 18 residues. The V gene's germline CDR1 is SGDLS and CDR2 YYNGEE. Unmatched junction bases numbered 8, after V lost 4 bases and J lost 0 bases. The DNA for the CDR3 is TGTGCCAGCAGCCCCTCCGGGACAGGGATCTCTGGGGCCAACGTCCTGACTTTC. Translating gives CASSPSGTGISGANVLTF.

V gene TRBV5-1 combines with J gene TRBJ1-1; 7 bases map to TRBD1. Germline V CDR1 and CDR2: SGHRS, YFSETQ. V shed 0 bases and J 5 bases; nucleotides not matched to a gene: 10. This CDR3 spans 16 amino acids. The CDR3 region has the DNA TGCGCCAGCAGCTTGGCCGGGGACAGTGACCTGACTGAAGCTTTCTTT. As protein: CASSLAGDSDLTEAFF. The full variable domain, completed using reference TRBV5-1 and TRBJ1-1, is KAGVTQTPRYLIKTRGQQVTLSCSPISGHRSVSWYQQTPGQGLQFLFEYFSETQRNKGNFPGRFSGRQFSNSRSEMNVSTLELGDSALYLCASSLAGDSDLTEAFFGQGTRLTVV.

CDR3 sequence: CASSLSGDRGGQETQYF. The CDR3 nucleotides are TGTGCCAGCAGTTTATCCGGAGACAGGGGAGGTCAAGAGACCCAGTACTTC. This chain joins TRBV27 and TRBJ2-5; 8 bases fit TRBD1. The CDR3 covers 17 residues. With 0 bases clipped from V and 2 bases from J, the junction kept 8 bases outside the gene matches. Germline V gene sequence: CDR1 MNHEY, CDR2 SMNVEV (reference sequence).

The chain combines TRBV19 with TRBJ2-7; tentatively, D is TRBD2 (6 bases). This CDR3 region has 15 residues. V was trimmed by 4 bases and J by 5 bases, leaving 18 bases between them. Germline-derived CDR1 and CDR2 are LNHDA and SQIVND (reference sequence). The CDR3 sequence: CASSTPGGSANEQYF. The CDR3 region has the DNA TGTGCCAGTAGTACCCCCGGGGGTAGCGCCAACGAGCAGTACTTC.

The chain combines TRBV27 with TRBJ2-7; 11 bases fit TRBD2. Germline trimming cut 5 bases from V and 4 bases from J; bases unmatched to any gene: 10. There are 16 residues in the CDR3. Germline values: CDR1 MNHEY, CDR2 SMNVEV (reference sequence). The CDR3 DNA reads TGTGCCAGCAGTCCACGATCGAGACTAGCGGGATACGAGCAGTACTTC. Translated: CASSPRSRLAGYEQYF.

CDR3 residues: CASTPPGTGIDGYTF. Here the CDR3 DNA reads TGTGCCAGCACCCCGCCGGGGACAGGGATTGATGGCTACACCTTC. This chain links TRBV5-6 with TRBJ1-2; the match to TRBD1 covers 9 bases. Germline-derived CDR1 and CDR2 are SGHDT and YYEEEE. This CDR3 is built from 15 residues. The V gene end was trimmed by 6 bases and the J gene end by 6 bases; junction bases not matched to a gene: 12.

This chain joins TRBV9 and TRBJ1-1; TRBD1 agrees at 8 bases. CDR3 size: 13 residues. From germline, CDR1 is SGDLS and CDR2 YYNGEE. V lost 2 bases to trimming and J lost 4 bases; unmatched junction nucleotides: 1. The CDR3 loop reads CASSVTGGTEAFF. The CDR3 bases are TGTGCCAGCAGCGTTACAGGGGGCACTGAAGCTTTCTTT.

The genes are TRBV2 and TRBJ1-2, with a weak D call TRBD1 (5 bases). From germline, CDR1 is SNHLY and CDR2 FYNNEI. The CDR3 has 16 residues. Trimming pared 2 bases from V and 4 bases from J, leaving 17 bases between. Written as DNA, the CDR3 is TGTGCCAGCAGTGAACAGGACATACCGACTAGCTATGGCTACACCTTC. This gives the protein CASSEQDIPTSYGYTF.

This clone came up once. The genes are TRBV3-1 (or the pseudogene TRBV3-2) and TRBJ1-2, with D tentatively TRBD1 (5 bases). The CDR3 runs to 15 residues. Germline V CDR1 and CDR2: LGHDT, YNNKEL (reference sequence). Trimming took off 7 bases at V and 7 bases at J, with 22 bases between the two ends. The CDR3 is CASTHSGDQGIGYTF. CDR3 bases: TGTGCCAGCACTCATAGTGGTGATCAGGGTATTGGCTACACCTTC.

This clone was seen a few times. V gene TRBV19 combines with J gene TRBJ1-4; 7 bases agree with TRBD1. V trimming: 6 bases; J trimming: 8 bases; junction bases outside the gene matches: 15. Per germline, CDR1 LNHDA and CDR2 SQIVND (reference sequence). This CDR3 contains 16 residues. CDR3 region: CASSPPSRGSGEKLFF. The CDR3 bases are TGTGCCAGTAGCCCCCCCTCCAGGGGGAGTGGGGAAAAACTGTTTTTT.

This rearrangement joins TRBV3-1 (or the pseudogene TRBV3-2) to TRBJ2-5; 13 positions match TRBD2. The CDR3 has 17 amino acids. V was clipped by 1 base and J by 4 bases; unmatched bases: 6. Germline values: CDR1 LGHDT, CDR2 YNNKEL (reference sequence). CDR3 sequence reads: CASSQARGLAGRETQYF. DNA for the CDR3: TGTGCCAGCAGCCAAGCAAGGGGACTAGCGGGGCGAGAGACCCAGTACTTC.

The chain combines TRBV6-5 with TRBJ2-7; a weak D match, TRBD1 (6 bases). V was clipped by 2 bases and J by 1 base, with 12 bases between them. The germline V gene encodes CDR1 MNHEY and CDR2 SVGAGI. The CDR3 has 15 residues. CDR3 in DNA: TGTGCCAGCAGTTACGGCAGGGGTTCATCCTACGAGCAGTACTTC. Protein: CASSYGRGSSYEQYF.

J is TRBJ1-2 and V is TRBV6-2 or TRBV6-3; 8 positions match TRBD1. The CDR3 spans 15 residues. V lost 6 bases, J lost 4 bases, and 10 bases stayed unmatched. Germline CDR1 is MNHEY and CDR2 is SVGEGT. The CDR3 sequence: CASRYRRDRIYGYTF. DNA of the CDR3: TGTGCCAGCAGATACCGGCGGGACAGGATCTATGGCTACACCTTC.

This chain connects TRBV10-3 to TRBJ1-6, with 8 bases identical to TRBD1. The CDR3 has 13 residues. The V and J ends lost 8 bases and 10 bases, in that order; junction bases with no gene match: 7. Germline CDR1 is ENHRY and CDR2 is SYGVKD. The CDR3 protein is CAIGQGGGSPLHF. The CDR3 DNA is TGTGCCATCGGACAGGGCGGTGGGTCACCCCTCCACTTT.

DNA of the CDR3: TGTGCCAGCAGTGAAGCGTCAGGGGCATCCTATGGCTACACCTTC. Translating it yields CASSEASGASYGYTF. This rearrangement joins TRBV6-1 to TRBJ1-2; D might be TRBD1 (6 bases). Germline CDR1 MNHNS, CDR2 SASEGT. This CDR3 contains 15 residues. V lost 0 bases to trimming and J lost 4 bases, with 12 bases between them.

V is TRBV15 and J is TRBJ2-5; 7 bases are shared with TRBD2. The germline V gene encodes CDR1 LNHNV and CDR2 YYDKDF (reference sequence). CDR3 length: 16 amino acids. Trimming cost V 2 bases and J 4 bases; bases outside gene matches: 10. The CDR3 here is CATSRRISGVGETQYF. The CDR3 coding sequence is TGTGCCACCAGCAGACGAATCAGCGGGGTGGGAGAGACCCAGTACTTC.

The V and J genes are TRBV15 and TRBJ2-3; TRBD1 matches at 9 bases. CDR1 LNHNV and CDR2 YYDKDF come from the germline V gene (reference sequence). The V gene end was trimmed by 0 bases and the J gene end by 2 bases; junction bases not matched to a gene: 6. This CDR3 has 17 amino acids. This CDR3 reads CATSRDRGTGITDTQYF. CDR3 DNA: TGTGCCACCAGCAGAGACCGAGGGACAGGGATCACAGATACGCAGTATTTT.

V gene TRBV28 combines with J gene TRBJ1-5; 8 nucleotides line up with TRBD1. Germline-derived CDR1 and CDR2 are MDHEN and SYDVKM. This CDR3 contains 15 residues. V trimming: 6 bases; J trimming: 2 bases; junction bases outside the gene matches: 6. The CDR3 bases are TGTGCCAGCAGGAACCCGACAGGGGGCAATCAGCCCCAGCATTTT. Its protein is CASRNPTGGNQPQHF.

The chain carries TRBV27 and TRBJ2-5; 13 bases line up with TRBD2. CDR1 MNHEY and CDR2 SMNVEV come from the germline V gene (reference sequence). The junction had 8 bases not matched to a gene; V was cut back by 4 bases and J by 3 bases. The CDR3 is made up of 17 amino acids. CDR3 amino acids: CASSYGSLAGGKETQYF. The CDR3 DNA reads as TGTGCCAGCAGTTACGGGTCACTAGCGGGGGGGAAAGAGACCCAGTACTTC.

This clone was found once. The V call is TRBV29-1, the J call TRBJ1-2; perhaps TRBD1 as D (6 bases). Germline V gene lookup returns CDR1 SQVTM and CDR2 ANQGSEA. The V end was cut by 3 bases, the J end by 2 bases, with 37 bases between. The CDR3 is 22 residues long. DNA for the CDR3: TGCAGCGTTGACTCTACCCAAAGAGCCGTTGGGGACAATACTTTGCCCAACTATGGCTACACCTTC. Protein sequence: CSVDSTQRAVGDNTLPNYGYTF.

The chain links TRBV23-1 to TRBJ1-6; D may be TRBD1 (6 bases). TRBV23-1 is noted as an ORF with a role that remains uncertain. This CDR3 has 16 amino acids. The ends were cut back, 11 bases at V and 0 bases at J, with 17 bases in the middle. DNA for the CDR3: TGCGCCGGGGATTACAGGGAAAGCTCCTATAATTCACCCCTCCACTTT. Residues: CAGDYRESSYNSPLHF.

The chain carries TRBV5-1 and TRBJ1-2; 7 nucleotides match TRBD1. This CDR3 has 15 amino acids. Germline V gene sequence: CDR1 SGHRS, CDR2 YFSETQ. J lost 0 bases, V lost 4 bases, and 6 bases had no gene match. The CDR3 sequence is CASSARQGANYGYTF. CDR3 sequence (DNA): TGCGCCAGCAGCGCGAGACAGGGCGCTAACTATGGCTACACCTTC.